What follows describes a single T cell receptor beta chain. These data originate in a study of CD8+ T cells in alopecia areata. Germline V gives CDR1 SGHTA, CDR2 FQGNSA. The CDR3 spans 15 residues. The V segment lost 0 bases and the J segment 8 bases; nucleotides outside the gene matches: 6. Stated treatment: oral pan-JAK inhibitor, 5-10 mg twice daily. RNA, once extracted, was reverse transcribed into cDNA for use as the sequencing template. Only in-frame clones appear in the TCRdb table, and some are missing; sequencing was by immunoSEQ multiplex PCR. The sample includes hundreds of thousands of clones, roughly two fifths of them seen just once.

The sample consisted of CD4+ T cells sorted from blood, taken between weeks 30 and 35, from a patient treated with tofacitinib. The rearrangement joins TRBV7-2 to TRBJ2-3; TRBD2 agrees at 9 bases. This receptor was taken from a human donor with alopecia areata. The CDR3 sequence is CASSLASGRASTQYF. CDR3 bases: TGTGCCAGCAGCTTAGCTAGCGGGAGAGCCAGTACGCAGTATTTT.